These 4 T cell receptor beta chains were sequenced from one sample in a study of blood T cell repertoires in COVID-19. TCRdb's copy holds only in-frame clones and misses some; the assay was immunoSEQ multiplex PCR. Here the sample spans about 150,000 clones, around 80% being singletons. Sequenced sample: PBMCs or T cells enriched from blood (not recorded which). These receptors were taken from a man aged 45-65 years who had recovered from COVID-19.

The V call is TRBV13, the J call TRBJ2-3; possibly TRBD2 for D (5 bases). V gave up 5 bases and J gave up 8 bases, with 20 bases separating them. The germline CDR1 and CDR2 sequences are PRHDT and FYEKMQ (reference sequence). The CDR3 runs to 15 residues. The CDR3 reads CASSPAQRPPGTQYF. The CDR3 DNA follows: TGTGCCAGCAGCCCCGCCCAGCGGCCCCCGGGTACGCAGTATTTT. Using reference TRBV13 and TRBJ2-3 for the parts outside the CDR3, the full variable domain is AAGVIQSPRHLIKEKRETATLKCYPIPRHDTVYWYQQGPGQDPQFLISFYEKMQSDKGSIPDRFSAQQFSDYHSELNMSSLELGDSALYFCASSPAQRPPGTQYFGPGTRLTVL.

V usage is TRBV10-3 and J usage is TRBJ1-2; 9 nucleotides agree with TRBD1. Germline V gene sequence: CDR1 ENHRY, CDR2 SYGVKD. The J segment lost 6 bases and the V segment lost 4 bases, leaving 0 bases of the junction unmatched. The CDR3 extends over 12 amino acids. The CDR3 bases are TGTGCCATCAGTGGGGACAGGGATGGCTACACCTTC. Translating it yields CAISGDRDGYTF.

In its sample, this clone was seen once. The CDR3 coding sequence is TGTGCCACCAGCAGAGTAACGGCGGGACTAGCAATCAATGAGCAGTTCTTC. Its protein product is CATSRVTAGLAINEQFF. V gene TRBV15 combines with J gene TRBJ2-1, with 9 bases matching TRBD2. CDR1 is LNHNV, CDR2 YYDKDF, per germline (reference sequence). V shed 1 base, J shed 6 bases, and the junction held 10 bases outside the gene matches. The CDR3 loop spans 17 amino acids.

The chain uses TRBV6-1 and TRBJ2-2; TRBD1 might be the D (6 bases). CDR1 and CDR2 from the germline V gene are MNHNS and SASEGT. Trimming left V 7 bases short and J 2 bases short, with 17 bases between. The CDR3 is 16 amino acids. Written as DNA, the CDR3 is TGTGCCAGCAATGACCCAGGGGTGTTCAACACCGGGGAGCTGTTTTTT. This gives the protein CASNDPGVFNTGELFF.